This T cell receptor beta chain was observed in a study of metastatic and nonmetastatic thyroid tumors. On the study more broadly: Thyroid patients, malignant and benign, had repertoires compared across blood and tumor or nodule tissue. Broader study findings: A significant increase in TCR beta diversity was reportedly seen in malignant thyroid tumors relative to benign nodules, in blood and tumor.

Germline V gene sequence: CDR1 MNHEY, CDR2 SVGAGI. CDR3 length: 17 amino acids. With 2 bases clipped from V and 13 bases from J, the junction kept 18 bases outside the gene matches. This clone occurred a few times. Its matching antigen is unknown. Every patient was untreated before thyroid surgery. Authors' methods: A distant-metastasis classifier for papillary thyroid cancer was built using CDR3 differences across clinicopathological groups. With MiXCR, TCRdb called clones anew from the PCR reads. The V and J calls shown here were made by TCRdb, not taken from the authors' results. The sample holds around 17,000 clones; approximately 25% are singletons and the top ten take 15%.

The source is a female donor with papillary thyroid cancer or a benign thyroid nodule (not recorded which). Some clones in this sample may be carry-over from other donors' samples. Sequencing was performed on adjacent normal tissue. The chain couples TRBV6-5 to TRBJ2-1; 9 nucleotides align to TRBD2. The CDR3 spells CASSYRLAGLRAERQFF. The CDR3 DNA is TGTGCCAGCAGTTACCGTCTAGCGGGACTTCGGGCCGAGCGACAGTTCTTC.